This T cell receptor (beta chain) emerged from a study of immune evolution from preneoplasia to lung adenocarcinoma. At the level of the study: HLA loss of heterozygosity: about 7% AIS, roughly 15% MIA, over 30% ADC, none AAH.

The germline gives CDR1 LGHNA, CDR2 YSLEER. The CDR3 is made up of 15 amino acids. Trimming cost V 1 base and J 0 bases; bases outside gene matches: 2. Measured with immunoSEQ multiplex PCR; TCRdb has only the in-frame clones, and not every one. The data hold about 4,400 clones, with around 86% observed a single time. The specimen was FFPE minimally invasive lung adenocarcinoma tissue. The J gene is TRBJ2-7, the V gene TRBV4-3; 8 bases line up with TRBD2. This clonotype was obtained from a donor aged 70 or older with lung adenocarcinoma. CDR3 DNA sequence: TGCGCCAGCAGCCAAGGACTAGCGCACTCCTACGAGCAGTACTTC. It yields the protein CASSQGLAHSYEQYF.